The T cell receptor beta chain described here comes from a study of breast tumors, draining lymph nodes, adjacent tissues. Study-level results: Tumor and nontumor repertoires were significantly more similar in luminal-like than in basal-like breast cancer.

Samples came from axillary lymph nodes draining the breast cancer. The CDR3 has 16 residues. Trimming removed 1 base from V and 5 bases from J, with 15 bases in between. The germline V gene encodes CDR1 MGHRA and CDR2 YSYEKL. This clonotype was counted many times. Antigen specificity is unknown. Each CDR3 protein is one row after TCRdb ran MiXCR on the multiplex PCR reads. Of over 150,000 distinct CDR3 sequences in the sample, around a third were seen once. The sample consisted of axillary lymph node tissue. J is TRBJ1-5 and V is TRBV4-1, with D possibly matching TRBD1 (5 bases). The receptor was isolated from a female donor with breast cancer. Some clones in this sample may be carry-over from other donors' samples. CDR3 nucleotides: TGCGCCAGCAGCCAAGCGTACGGACACGCCGATCAGCCCCAGCATTTT. Encoded protein: CASSQAYGHADQPQHF.